Shown below are 27 T cell receptor beta chains from a single sample sequenced in a study of human CD8 memory T cell subsets. It was UMI-labeled 5' RACE by which the TCR beta libraries were made. TCRdb re-called the 5' RACE reads and catalogs CDR3 proteins one per entry, DNA excluded. The sample table sets out 7,200 or so distinct CDR3 sequences. CCR7+ PD-1+ TIGIT+ early memory CD8+ T cells with exhausted-like traits constituted the TPEX cells. Material for sequencing was CD8+ T cells from PBMCs. The origin of the receptors is a human donor in good health.

This clonotype is called medium-sized based on its frequency. The chain couples TRBV15 to TRBJ1-5; checking the TCRdb D call of TRBD1 is not possible without DNA. The CDR3 length is 15 residues. CDR1 is LNHNV, CDR2 YYDKDF, per germline (reference sequence). This CDR3 is CATSTGIPGDQPQHF.

The chain recombines TRBV4-1 with TRBJ1-5. The CDR3 runs 13 residues. Germline V gene lookup returns CDR1 MGHRA and CDR2 YSYEKL. The CDR3 sequence is CASSQGVNQPQHF.

The chain joins TRBV4-2 to TRBJ2-3; absent DNA, TCRdb's TRBD2 call cannot be checked. CDR3 length: 20 residues. Germline-derived CDR1 and CDR2 are LGHNA and YNFKEQ. CDR3 in amino acids: CASSQDVGTSGRSSRDTQYF.

The V and J genes are TRBV29-1 and TRBJ1-2; TCRdb lists TRBD1, though no DNA is available to test this call. Germline CDR1 and CDR2: SQVTM and ANQGSEA. This CDR3 is built from 11 residues. CDR3 region: CSVRSREGYTF.

The chain links TRBV11-2 to TRBJ2-7; the TCRdb call, TRBD2, lacks DNA for checking. In germline, CDR1 is SGHAT, CDR2 FQNNGV. The CDR3 consists of 14 residues. CDR3 in amino acids: CASSPSGGAYEQYF.

CDR3 region: CASNGPGASYEQYF. The chain combines TRBV2 with TRBJ2-7; as DNA is missing, the TRBD1 call by TCRdb cannot be tested. Germline V CDR1 and CDR2: SNHLY, FYNNEI. The CDR3 spans 14 residues. Full variable domain (rest looked up from reference TRBV2 and TRBJ2-7): EPEVTQTPSHQVTQMGQEVILRCVPISNHLYFYWYRQILGQKVEFLVSFYNNEISEKSEIFDDQFSVERPDGSNFTLKIRSTKLEDSAMYFCASNGPGASYEQYFGPGTRLTVT.

This chain connects TRBV20-1 to TRBJ1-4; absent DNA, TCRdb's TRBD1 call cannot be checked. The CDR3 has 15 residues. Germline CDR1 and CDR2: DFQATT and SNEGSKA (reference sequence). CDR3 amino acids: CSASPGQGRNEKLFF.

V gene TRBV4-1 combines with J gene TRBJ2-7. The CDR3 covers 18 residues. Germline V gene lookup returns CDR1 MGHRA and CDR2 YSYEKL. The CDR3: CASSQERNLGSFKYEQYF.

The chain links TRBV28 to TRBJ2-5; absent DNA, TCRdb's TRBD2 call cannot be checked. This CDR3 has 15 residues. Germline CDR1 MDHEN, CDR2 SYDVKM. The CDR3 region is CASTPRGEYQETQYF.

This chain connects TRBV7-9 to TRBJ2-3. From germline, CDR1 is SEHNR and CDR2 FQNEAQ (reference sequence). The CDR3 is 13 amino acids. The CDR3 reads CASSLSIPDTQYF.

This clonotype registers medium-sized by frequency. The chain couples TRBV27 to TRBJ2-1. CDR1 is MNHEY, CDR2 SMNVEV, per germline (reference sequence). The CDR3 runs 13 residues. The CDR3 sequence is CASSPSLYNEQFF.

The chain recombines TRBV27 with TRBJ2-2; TCRdb's D call, TRBD1, is unchecked because there is no DNA. CDR3 length equals 16 residues. Germline CDR1 MNHEY, CDR2 SMNVEV (reference sequence). The CDR3 is CASSRVGRTNTGELFF.

The chain has TRBV20-1 and TRBJ1-1; TCRdb reports TRBD1, a call that lacks DNA to check it against. The germline gives CDR1 DFQATT, CDR2 SNEGSKA (reference sequence). This CDR3 has 13 amino acids. CDR3 loop: CSASETGGTEAFF.

Measured by frequency, this clonotype is medium-sized (0.01 to 0.1%). This chain uses TRBV4-3 with TRBJ2-2; TCRdb proposes TRBD2, but this gene call is untestable without DNA. CDR3 length equals 15 residues. CDR1 LGHNA and CDR2 YSLEER come from the germline V gene. CDR3: CASSQDDPHTGELFF.

The genes are TRBV9 and TRBJ1-1. Germline loops: CDR1 SGDLS, CDR2 YYNGEE. This CDR3 is built from 17 residues. The CDR3 sequence is CASSDVGEVVWGTEAFF.

This chain uses TRBV24-1 with TRBJ2-1; with no DNA, the TCRdb D assignment of TRBD1 cannot be verified. The CDR3 is 13 residues long. The germline V gene has CDR1 KGHDR and CDR2 SFDVKD. This CDR3 is CATSEFFGAVQFF.

The chain uses TRBV28 and TRBJ2-3; TCRdb selects TRBD2, and the lack of DNA leaves this call unchecked. The CDR3 has 17 residues. In germline, CDR1 is MDHEN, CDR2 SYDVKM. This CDR3 reads CASSSPASGGNTDTQYF.

The rearrangement links TRBV30 to TRBJ2-7; the TRBD1 assignment by TCRdb is unverifiable without DNA. The CDR3 spans 15 residues. CDR1 is GTSNPN, CDR2 SVGIG, per germline (reference sequence). Here the CDR3 reads CAWSLPWGGKYEQYF.

This rearrangement joins TRBV7-8 to TRBJ2-5; TCRdb outputs TRBD1, but without DNA this stays unchecked. The CDR3 is made up of 19 amino acids. Germline V lookup: CDR1 SGHVS, CDR2 FQNEAQ. CDR3 sequence reads: CASSFLNGGPTKYQETQYF.

The J gene is TRBJ2-7, the V gene TRBV11-1; TCRdb designates TRBD1, a call that cannot be tested without DNA. CDR1 is SGHAT, CDR2 FQDESV, per germline (reference sequence). The CDR3 sequence is 13 residues long. The CDR3 loop reads CASSLRQSYEQYF.

This clonotype counts as medium-sized by frequency. The chain joins TRBV28 to TRBJ2-7; the D call from TCRdb, TRBD2, cannot be confirmed without DNA. The CDR3 is 14 residues long. Germline CDR1 reads MDHEN; CDR2 reads SYDVKM. The CDR3 sequence: CASSPAGLTLRQYF.

This chain uses TRBV7-9 with TRBJ2-2. The CDR3 length is 11 residues. Per the germline V gene, CDR1 is SEHNR and CDR2 is FQNEAQ (reference sequence). CDR3 region: CASSYTGELFF.

The chain is built from TRBV4-1 and TRBJ2-2; the D call of TRBD1 rests on TCRdb alone, since no DNA is present to check it. CDR3 length equals 18 residues. Germline loops: CDR1 MGHRA, CDR2 YSYEKL. The chain's CDR3 is CASSQEARGTGITGELFF.

The chain has TRBV2 and TRBJ2-4; the D call of TRBD1 rests on TCRdb alone, since no DNA is present to check it. The CDR3 consists of 14 residues. Germline V gene lookup returns CDR1 SNHLY and CDR2 FYNNEI. The CDR3 is CASSGQGSKNIQYF.

This sequence joins TRBV30 and TRBJ2-7; the D gene TCRdb calls, TRBD2, cannot be checked with no DNA. Germline V lookup: CDR1 GTSNPN, CDR2 SVGIG (reference sequence). The CDR3 is 14 residues long. This CDR3 is CAWSEGVLSYEQYF.

CDR3 amino acids: CASSLPRTSGAYEQYF. This sequence joins TRBV7-9 and TRBJ2-7; there is no DNA to check the TCRdb D call of TRBD2. The V gene's germline CDR1 is SEHNR and CDR2 FQNEAQ (reference sequence). The CDR3 has 16 amino acids. The entire variable domain, with the rest obtained from reference TRBV7-9 and TRBJ2-7, is as follows: DTGVSQNPRHKITKRGQNVTFRCDPISEHNRLYWYRQTLGQGPEFLTYFQNEAQLEKSRLLSDRFSAERPKGSFSTLEIQRTEQGDSAMYLCASSLPRTSGAYEQYFGPGTRLTVT.

The genes are TRBV7-9 and TRBJ2-1; TCRdb's D call of TRBD2 is untestable without DNA. The CDR3 is 16 residues long. Germline V CDR1 and CDR2: SEHNR, FQNEAQ (reference sequence). The CDR3 protein is CASTEGGLAAYNEQFF.